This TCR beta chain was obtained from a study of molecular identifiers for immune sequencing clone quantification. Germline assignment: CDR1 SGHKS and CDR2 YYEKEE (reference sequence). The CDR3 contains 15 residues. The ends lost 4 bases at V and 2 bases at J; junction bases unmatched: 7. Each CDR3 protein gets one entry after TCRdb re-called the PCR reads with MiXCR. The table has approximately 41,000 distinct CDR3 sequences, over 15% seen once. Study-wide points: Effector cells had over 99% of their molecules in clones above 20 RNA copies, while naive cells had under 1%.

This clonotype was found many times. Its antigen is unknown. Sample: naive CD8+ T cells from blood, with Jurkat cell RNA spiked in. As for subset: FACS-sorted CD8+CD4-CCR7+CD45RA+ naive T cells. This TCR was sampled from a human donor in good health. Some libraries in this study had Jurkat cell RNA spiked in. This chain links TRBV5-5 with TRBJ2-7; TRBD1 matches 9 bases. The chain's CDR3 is CASSQPGQGPYEQYF. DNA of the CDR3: TGTGCCAGCAGCCAACCGGGACAGGGCCCCTACGAGCAGTACTTC.